This passage covers 26 T cell receptor beta chains from one sample sequenced in a study of OX40 agonist ivuxolimab in advanced cancers. Using immunoSEQ multiplex PCR, the repertoire was profiled, and TCRdb retains in-frame clones only, with some absent. The table lists approximately 83,000 clones, over 70% of them singletons, with approximately 4.6% in the top ten. The sample in question was CD4+ or CD8+ T cells sorted from blood, obtained in a trial of the OX40 agonist ivuxolimab. The receptors originated from an adult with an advanced solid tumor such as melanoma, head and neck, liver or kidney cancer.

The chain joins TRBV7-3 to TRBJ1-5, with 9 nucleotides matching TRBD1. Per germline, CDR1 SGHTA and CDR2 FQGTGA. The CDR3 contains 16 residues. Trimming took 5 bases from V and 7 from J; bases not matched to a gene: 12. CDR3 nucleotides: TGTGCCAGCAGCCCCCAGGGACAGGGTGGTGGCCAGCCCCAGCATTTT. Its protein product is CASSPQGQGGGQPQHF.

The rearrangement links TRBV5-1 to TRBJ1-6; perhaps TRBD1 as D (6 bases). This CDR3 is 14 amino acids long. Germline lookup yields CDR1 SGHRS and CDR2 YFSETQ. V was clipped by 4 bases and J by 8 bases, with 13 bases between them. CDR3 protein: CASSPDSPDSPLHF. Here the CDR3 DNA reads TGCGCCAGCAGCCCGGACAGCCCCGATTCACCCCTCCACTTT.

This chain uses TRBV11-1 with TRBJ1-5, with D possibly TRBD1 on 6 matching bases. V was clipped by 5 bases and J by 7 bases, with 18 bases between them. CDR1 SGHAT and CDR2 FQDESV come from the germline V gene (reference sequence). There are 15 residues in the CDR3. The chain's CDR3 is CASSVSGGAGQPQHF. Written as DNA, the CDR3 is TGTGCCAGCAGCGTATCGGGGGGCGCGGGACAGCCCCAGCATTTT.

In its sample, this clone was seen once. The chain has TRBV5-8 and TRBJ1-4; 8 nucleotides line up with TRBD1. CDR3 length: 14 residues. Germline values: CDR1 SGHTS, CDR2 YDEGEE. J was trimmed by 7 bases and V by 0 bases; bases with no gene match: 2. CDR3 residues: CASSLAGGREKLFF. The CDR3 DNA reads as TGTGCCAGCAGCTTGGCAGGGGGCCGTGAAAAACTGTTTTTT. The variable domain in full, with the rest retrieved from reference TRBV5-8 and TRBJ1-4, is EAGVTQSPTHLIKTRGQQATLRCSPISGHTSVYWYQQALGLGLQFLLWYDEGEERNRGNFPPRFSGRQFPNYSSELNVNALELEDSALYLCASSLAGGREKLFFGSGTQLSVL.

This sequence joins TRBV6-1 and TRBJ1-6; possible D gene TRBD1, 5 bases. CDR1 is MNHNS, CDR2 SASEGT, per germline. The CDR3 sequence is 14 residues long. V lost 6 bases, J lost 7 bases, and 13 bases lay in between. This CDR3 is CASRAGDFNSPLHF. The CDR3 nucleotides read TGTGCCAGCAGGGCGGGGGACTTCAATTCACCCCTCCACTTT.

V and J are TRBV7-3 and TRBJ1-4, with 8 nucleotides matching TRBD1. The CDR3 is made up of 15 amino acids. The V and J ends lost 5 bases and 7 bases, in that order; junction bases with no gene match: 9. The germline gives CDR1 SGHTA, CDR2 FQGTGA. The CDR3 here is CASSAPDRVGEKLFF. DNA of the CDR3: TGTGCCAGCAGCGCCCCGGACAGGGTGGGTGAAAAACTGTTTTTT.

The rearrangement links TRBV9 to TRBJ2-2, with D uncertain. The CDR3 has 13 amino acids. Deletions cut 1 base from V and 4 bases from J, with 5 bases between. Germline V CDR1 and CDR2: SGDLS, YYNGEE. The CDR3 sequence is CASSVRSTGELFF. CDR3 DNA: TGTGCCAGCAGCGTAAGGAGCACCGGGGAGCTGTTTTTT.

The rearrangement joins TRBV4-3 to TRBJ2-3; 9 nucleotides line up with TRBD2. The germline V gene has CDR1 LGHNA and CDR2 YSLEER. V lost 0 bases, J lost 5 bases, and 9 bases stayed unmatched. CDR3 length: 17 amino acids. The CDR3 loop reads CASSQDQGAGGKDTQYF. DNA of the CDR3: TGCGCCAGCAGCCAAGATCAGGGAGCGGGAGGCAAAGATACGCAGTATTTT.

The chain employs TRBV18 and TRBJ1-5; no clear D. This CDR3 contains 15 residues. V lost 2 bases, J lost 4 bases, and 12 bases lay in between. The germline CDR1 and CDR2 sequences are KGHSH and LQKENI. The chain's CDR3 is CASSPEGVPNQPQHF. CDR3 coding DNA: TGTGCCAGCTCACCAGAGGGAGTACCTAATCAGCCCCAGCATTTT.

V is TRBV5-6 and J is TRBJ1-2; D perhaps matches TRBD1 (5 bases). This CDR3 contains 16 residues. With 1 base removed from V and 4 bases from J, the gap between germline ends came to 17 bases. The germline V gene encodes CDR1 SGHDT and CDR2 YYEEEE. The CDR3 here is CASSLPGTGTSYGYTF. DNA of the CDR3: TGTGCCAGCAGCTTGCCAGGTACGGGGACGAGCTATGGCTACACCTTC.

This clone was observed a few times. This sequence joins TRBV11-2 and TRBJ1-5; D is uncertain. The CDR3 runs 16 residues. The germline V gene encodes CDR1 SGHAT and CDR2 FQNNGV. V shed 0 bases and J shed 2 bases, with 11 bases lying between them. The CDR3 bases are TGTGCCAGCAGCTTAGATGGGTTCGGGGGCAATCAGCCCCAGCATTTT. Its translation is CASSLDGFGGNQPQHF.

This clone was found a few times. J is TRBJ1-2 and V is TRBV6-5; D remains unclear. The CDR3 is 14 amino acids. Germline assignment: CDR1 MNHEY and CDR2 SVGAGI. V was trimmed by 0 bases and J by 4 bases, leaving 9 bases between them. The CDR3 sequence: CASSYSLGIYGYTF. The CDR3 DNA reads as TGTGCCAGCAGTTACTCTCTGGGGATCTATGGCTACACCTTC.

The chain joins TRBV7-2 to TRBJ2-7; the match to TRBD2 covers 11 bases. V lost 5 bases, J lost 2 bases, and 5 bases stayed unmatched. The CDR3 has 15 residues. The germline CDR1 and CDR2 sequences are SGHTA and FQGNSA. CDR3 in amino acids: CASSPELAGAYEQYF. The CDR3 DNA follows: TGTGCCAGCAGCCCGGAACTAGCGGGAGCCTACGAGCAGTACTTC.

This chain connects TRBV19 to TRBJ1-2; D unresolved. V shed 3 bases and J shed 8 bases, with 16 bases lying between them. Germline V gives CDR1 LNHDA, CDR2 SQIVND (reference sequence). CDR3 size: 14 residues. CDR3: CASSIYPGERGYTF. CDR3 DNA: TGTGCCAGTAGTATTTACCCCGGAGAACGGGGCTACACCTTC.

The J gene is TRBJ1-6, the V gene TRBV27, with TRBD1 as a possible D gene (5 bases). This CDR3 is built from 19 residues. The germline gives CDR1 MNHEY, CDR2 SMNVEV (reference sequence). Trimming took 0 bases from V and 0 from J, leaving 15 bases between them. The CDR3 region is CASSLSEWAGSSYNSPLHF. Written as DNA, the CDR3 is TGTGCCAGCAGTTTATCGGAGTGGGCAGGGAGCTCCTATAATTCACCCCTCCACTTT.

Only one count was recorded for this clone. This chain connects TRBV19 to TRBJ2-5; 9 positions match TRBD2. The CDR3 spans 17 residues. V dropped 1 base and J dropped 4; count of bases not matched to a gene: 10. Germline V lookup: CDR1 LNHDA, CDR2 SQIVND (reference sequence). The CDR3 region has the DNA TGTGCCAGTAGTATAGGCGGGTCTAGCGGGGTCGGAGAGACCCAGTACTTC. The encoded protein is CASSIGGSSGVGETQYF.

The chain has TRBV7-2 and TRBJ2-7; the D is unclear. The CDR3 has 14 amino acids. Germline V gene lookup returns CDR1 SGHTA and CDR2 FQGNSA. The V gene lost 0 bases and the J gene lost 6 bases, with 12 bases spanning the gap. CDR3 coding DNA: TGTGCCAGCAGCTTAGCAGGGATCCCCTCCGAGCAGTACTTC. Residues: CASSLAGIPSEQYF.

The chain is built from TRBV5-1 and TRBJ1-5; weak D call: TRBD1 (5 bases). The CDR3 length is 14 residues. V was shortened by 2 bases and J by 6 bases, with 12 bases between the two germline ends. CDR1 and CDR2 from the germline V gene are SGHRS and YFSETQ. The DNA of the CDR3 is TGCGCCAGCAGCTTTAGTGGGGACGGTCAGCCCCAGCATTTT. Amino acid sequence: CASSFSGDGQPQHF.

Worth noting for this clone: A read error likely explains this, since a far larger clone differs by one base. J is TRBJ2-5 and V is TRBV4-2; 7 nucleotides match TRBD2. V lost 4 bases to trimming and J lost 5 bases; unmatched junction nucleotides: 10. The CDR3 totals 15 residues. Germline values: CDR1 LGHNA, CDR2 YNFKEQ. CDR3: CASSPEDSGRETQYF. CDR3 nucleotides: TGTGCCAGCAGCCCCGAGGATAGCGGGCGGGAGACCCAGTACTTC.

V gene TRBV5-1 combines with J gene TRBJ2-1; 9 nucleotides align to TRBD1. The CDR3 covers 16 residues. CDR1 and CDR2 from the germline V gene are SGHRS and YFSETQ. Germline trimming cut 8 bases from V and 0 bases from J; bases unmatched to any gene: 9. The CDR3 coding sequence is TGCGCCAGTGGGACAGGGCCCTCGAGCTCCTACAATGAGCAGTTCTTC. Translation gives CASGTGPSSSYNEQFF.

V and J are TRBV7-3 and TRBJ2-2; D perhaps matches TRBD2 (5 bases). Germline CDR1 reads SGHTA; CDR2 reads FQGTGA. This CDR3 has 15 residues. V was shortened by 5 bases and J by 5 bases, with 15 bases between the two germline ends. The CDR3 nucleotides are TGTGCCAGCAGCGGTTCGGTAACTAGGACCGGGGAGCTGTTTTTT. Translated: CASSGSVTRTGELFF. Supplemented by reference TRBV7-3 and TRBJ2-2, the full variable domain reads GAGVSQTPSNKVTEKGKYVELRCDPISGHTALYWYRQSLGQGPEFLIYFQGTGAADDSGLPNDRFFAVRPEGSVSTLKIQRTERGDSAVYLCASSGSVTRTGELFFGEGSRLTVL.

J is TRBJ2-7 and V is TRBV18; D is undetermined. Germline CDR1 KGHSH, CDR2 LQKENI. The CDR3 has 14 amino acids. V dropped 0 bases and J dropped 0 bases, with 6 bases sitting between them. This chain's CDR3 is CASSPPASSYEQYF. CDR3 nucleotide sequence: TGTGCCAGCTCACCACCAGCCAGCTCCTACGAGCAGTACTTC.

The chain carries TRBV5-5 and TRBJ2-4, with unresolved D. From germline, CDR1 is SGHKS and CDR2 YYEKEE (reference sequence). CDR3 length: 15 amino acids. The V end lost 0 bases, the J end lost 6 bases, and 13 bases lay between the germline ends. CDR3 amino acids: CASSLDLTGTNIQYF. The CDR3 DNA sequence: TGTGCCAGCAGCTTGGATTTGACTGGTACAAACATTCAGTACTTC.

The V gene is TRBV6-5, the J gene TRBJ2-5; D ambiguous. The J call may be incorrect, as the DNA end agrees better with TRBJ2-7. The CDR3 sequence is 13 residues long. The germline V gene encodes CDR1 MNHEY and CDR2 SVGAGI. DNA for the CDR3: TGTGCCAGCATGCCCTGGGCCTCCTACGAGCAGTACTTC. The encoded protein is CASMPWASYEQYF.

This chain joins TRBV4-1 and TRBJ2-7; the match to TRBD2 covers 7 bases. Germline loops: CDR1 MGHRA, CDR2 YSYEKL. There are 16 residues in the CDR3. J gave up 2 bases and V 4 bases, and 11 bases lay outside the gene matches. The CDR3 region has the DNA TGCGCCAGCAGCCGGAAGTTGAGCGGGGAAGCCTACGAGCAGTACTTC. Translated, it gives CASSRKLSGEAYEQYF.

The chain combines TRBV9 with TRBJ2-2, with D unclear. The CDR3 extends over 16 amino acids. V was trimmed by 0 bases and J by 6 bases, leaving 15 bases between them. Per germline, CDR1 SGDLS and CDR2 YYNGEE. For the CDR3, the DNA is TGTGCCAGCAGCGTAGGTGGTACGCTGAGCGCCGGGGAGCTGTTTTTT. This translates into CASSVGGTLSAGELFF. Full variable domain (missing parts from reference TRBV9 and TRBJ2-2): DSGVTQTPKHLITATGQRVTLRCSPRSGDLSVYWYQQSLDQGLQFLIQYYNGEERAKGNILERFSAQQFPDLHSELNLSSLELGDSALYFCASSVGGTLSAGELFFGEGSRLTVL.